The TCR beta chain under discussion was sequenced for a study of blood T cell repertoires in COVID-19 (dated by TCRdb to the early 2020s). At the level of the whole study: Collaborator samples came from the United States, Italy and Spain and covered acute and convalescent phases of COVID-19. The material from the prospective study consisted of cDNA or gDNA derived from T cells, B-cell-depleted T cells, or PBMCs. The dataset comprised deeply sampled blood TCRbeta repertoires from subjects exposed to, actively infected with, or recovered from COVID-19. A freely available public database, intended as a resource for researchers studying the immune response to SARS-CoV-2, is where the repertoires were released. The samples were drawn from the first 160 participants of the ongoing ImmuneRACE study and from about 1,200 subjects provided by 6 global collaborators. Sample metadata almost always included a de-identified subject ID, COVID-19 status, age in years and sex. Where HLA class I and class II types were available, the types were taken from metadata supplied by the sample provider, not from assay-based typing.

The research as a whole found: The quantity of clinical and demographic metadata differed by source and by participant and was supplied without curation.

Collaborating institutions collected whole blood in K2EDTA tubes following their own protocols. Collaborator samples were shipped for TCRbeta analysis as frozen whole blood, isolated PBMCs, or DNA extracted from either sample type. TCRbeta CDR3 regions were amplified from genomic DNA using the immunoSEQ Assay, a bias-controlled multiplex PCR. Per the authors' processing: The number of nucleated cells in each sample was estimated by amplification of reference gene primers within the assay. To quantify the absolute abundance of each unique TCRbeta CDR3 rearrangement, sequence reads were collapsed and filtered. Productive Simpson clonality was computed per sample as the square root of Simpson's diversity index over productive rearrangements. What TCRdb holds here is the immuneACCESS table cut down to in-frame rearrangements. Part of the clones is not present; checked against another copy, under half of the missing clones reflect an unresolved V gene, and the others are unexplained. V and J calls and clone size are those listed in that table; D and trimming were worked out from the DNA. The sample table holds about 80,000 clones, of which about four fifths were seen once. The ten largest clones add up to 8.5% to 10% of the sample.

Points on this clone: This clone's antigen is unknown. The record has no base qualities; no much larger clone is one base away.

Here V drops 0 bases and J drops 3 bases, and the junction holds 3 bases not matched to any gene. CDR1 and CDR2, per the germline V gene (reference sequence), are LNHDA and SQIVND. The CDR3 measures 16 amino acids from cysteine to phenylalanine. The only DNA kept is the CDR3, 48 bases in frame from the first base. Sequencing was performed on peripheral blood. The receptor's source is a human donor in a cohort sampled during active COVID-19. Recombination connected TRBV19 to TRBJ2-1, and 9 junctional nucleotides match TRBD2. The CDR3 sequence is CASSIDPSGDYNEQFF. The DNA is as follows: TGTGCCAGTAGTATAGATCCTAGCGGGGACTACAATGAGCAGTTCTTC.